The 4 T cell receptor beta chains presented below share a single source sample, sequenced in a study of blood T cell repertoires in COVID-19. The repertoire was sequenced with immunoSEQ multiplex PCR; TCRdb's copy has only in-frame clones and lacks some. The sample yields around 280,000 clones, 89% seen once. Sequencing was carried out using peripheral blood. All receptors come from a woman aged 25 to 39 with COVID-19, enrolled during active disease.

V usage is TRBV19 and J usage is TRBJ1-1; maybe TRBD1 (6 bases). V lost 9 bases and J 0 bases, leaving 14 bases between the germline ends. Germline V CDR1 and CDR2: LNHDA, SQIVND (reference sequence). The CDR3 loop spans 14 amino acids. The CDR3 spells CASSRGGLNTEAFF. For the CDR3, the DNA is TGTGCCAGCTCAAGGGGGGGCTTGAACACTGAAGCTTTCTTT. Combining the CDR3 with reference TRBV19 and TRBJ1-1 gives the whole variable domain DGGITQSPKYLFRKEGQNVTLSCEQNLNHDAMYWYRQDPGQGLRLIYYSQIVNDFQKGDIAEGYSVSREKKESFPLTVTSAQKNPTAFYLCASSRGGLNTEAFFGQGTRLTVV.

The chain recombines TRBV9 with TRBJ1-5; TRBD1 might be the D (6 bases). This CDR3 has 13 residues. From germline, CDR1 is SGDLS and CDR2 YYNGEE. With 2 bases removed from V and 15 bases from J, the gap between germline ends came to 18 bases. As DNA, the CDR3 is TGTGCCAGCAGCGTCCGACCCGCCGACAGGCGGCATTTT. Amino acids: CASSVRPADRRHF.

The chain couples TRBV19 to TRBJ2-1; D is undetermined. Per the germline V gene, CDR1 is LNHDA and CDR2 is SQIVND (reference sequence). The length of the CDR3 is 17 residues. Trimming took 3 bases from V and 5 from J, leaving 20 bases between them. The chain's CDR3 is CASSMRGELSPDNEQFF. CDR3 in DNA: TGTGCCAGTAGTATGCGCGGCGAATTGTCCCCGGACAATGAGCAGTTCTTC.

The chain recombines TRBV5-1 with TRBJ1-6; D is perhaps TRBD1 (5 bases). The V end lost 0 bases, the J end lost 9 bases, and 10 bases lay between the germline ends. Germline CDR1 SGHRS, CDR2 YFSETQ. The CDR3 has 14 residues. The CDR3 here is CASSLEGASSPLHF. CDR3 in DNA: TGCGCCAGCAGCTTGGAAGGGGCGAGTTCACCCCTCCACTTT.